This T cell receptor beta chain was identified during a study of type 1 and type 2 diabetes patients. Genomic DNA was the PCR template. Amplification of the beta chain CDR3 used 30 forward and 13 reverse multiplex primers. A single record per CDR3 protein comes from TCRdb applying MiXCR to the multiplex PCR reads. The repertoire holds 270,000 or so distinct CDR3 sequences, with roughly 50% as singletons. Diabetic patients met standard criteria for type 1 or type 2 diabetes. The sample taken for sequencing was peripheral blood mononuclear cells (PBMCs). This clonotype originated in a man aged 18-30 years with type 2 diabetes.

CDR3 nucleotides: TGTGCCAGCAGTTTAAAGGGACAGCATGATTCACCCCTCCACTTT. Residues: CASSLKGQHDSPLHF. The chain carries TRBV28 and TRBJ1-6; TRBD1 matches 7 bases. Per germline, CDR1 MDHEN and CDR2 SYDVKM. The length of the CDR3 is 15 residues. V shed 2 bases and J 8 bases; nucleotides not matched to a gene: 6.